A single sample gave rise to the 21 T cell receptor beta chains below, sequenced in a study of a mutant IDH1 vaccine in newly diagnosed glioma. Profiling relied on immunoSEQ multiplex PCR, and the TCRdb table lists in-frame clones only, not all of them. The data contain over 75,000 clones, around 80% of them seen just once; the ten biggest clones take up roughly 7%. The sample's time point: baseline, week 1 (first vaccination visit). This sample's treatment: pre-vaccination baseline after standard-of-care therapy. This specimen consisted of PBMCs, obtained from a glioma patient treated with radiotherapy, temozolomide or both. The receptors derive from a man in his forties with glioma.

This clone was seen more than once but under ten times. The J gene is TRBJ2-3, the V gene TRBV15; 7 bases are a match to TRBD2. Trimming cost V 0 bases and J 11 bases; bases outside gene matches: 11. This CDR3 comprises 15 residues. Per germline, CDR1 LNHNV and CDR2 YYDKDF (reference sequence). Written as DNA, the CDR3 is TGTGCCACCAGCAGAGATGGTGGGACTACCTACGGGCAGTATTTT. It yields the protein CATSRDGGTTYGQYF.

CDR3 sequence reads: CASSLVQGKEKLFF. The CDR3 bases are TGCGCCAGCAGCTTGGTTCAGGGCAAGGAAAAACTGTTTTTT. The rearrangement joins TRBV5-1 to TRBJ1-4, with D possibly TRBD1 on 5 matching bases. The CDR3 is 14 residues long. CDR1 and CDR2 from the germline V gene are SGHRS and YFSETQ. Trimming pared 0 bases from V and 8 bases from J, leaving 11 bases between.

The table lists this clone with a count of one. The rearrangement uses TRBV19 and TRBJ1-2; 8 bases fit TRBD1. With 1 base clipped from V and 4 bases from J, the junction kept 5 bases outside the gene matches. The CDR3 consists of 15 residues. CDR1 is LNHDA and CDR2 is SQIVND in the germline V gene (reference sequence). CDR3 amino acids: CASSIGAGGAYGYTF. The CDR3 DNA follows: TGTGCCAGTAGTATAGGGGCAGGGGGCGCCTATGGCTACACCTTC. The whole variable domain, remainder taken from reference TRBV19 and TRBJ1-2, is DGGITQSPKYLFRKEGQNVTLSCEQNLNHDAMYWYRQDPGQGLRLIYYSQIVNDFQKGDIAEGYSVSREKKESFPLTVTSAQKNPTAFYLCASSIGAGGAYGYTFGSGTRLTVV.

For the CDR3, the DNA is TGTGCCAGCAGCTATCTAGCGGCTAACACAGATACGCAGTATTTT. It yields the protein CASSYLAANTDTQYF. This chain uses TRBV7-9 with TRBJ2-3; 7 bases fit TRBD2. This CDR3 has 15 amino acids. The ends lost 4 bases at V and 2 bases at J; junction bases unmatched: 6. Germline-derived CDR1 and CDR2 are SEHNR and FQNEAQ (reference sequence). Full variable domain (remainder filled in from reference TRBV7-9 and TRBJ2-3): DTGVSQNPRHKITKRGQNVTFRCDPISEHNRLYWYRQTLGQGPEFLTYFQNEAQLEKSRLLSDRFSAERPKGSFSTLEIQRTEQGDSAMYLCASSYLAANTDTQYFGPGTRLTVL.

The chain combines TRBV29-1 with TRBJ1-2; 9 bases are shared with TRBD1. The V and J ends lost 2 bases and 0 bases, in that order; junction bases with no gene match: 1. Germline-derived CDR1 and CDR2 are SQVTM and ANQGSEA. The CDR3 is 14 amino acids. CDR3 residues: CSVERDRANYGYTF. The CDR3 coding sequence is TGCAGCGTTGAACGGGACAGGGCTAACTATGGCTACACCTTC.

The CDR3 region is CAISLLRMGQETQYF. The CDR3 DNA follows: TGTGCCATCAGTCTCCTCAGAATGGGCCAAGAGACCCAGTACTTC. This chain connects TRBV10-3 to TRBJ2-5, with D hard to call. The CDR3 sequence is 15 residues long. The germline CDR1 and CDR2 sequences are ENHRY and SYGVKD. Trimming left V 5 bases short and J 1 base short, with 14 bases between.

The rearrangement joins TRBV7-8 to TRBJ1-3; D gene uncertain. The CDR3 consists of 13 residues. Germline CDR1 is SGHVS and CDR2 is FQNEAQ. V was cut by 4 bases and J by 5 bases, with 9 bases left in between. The CDR3 DNA follows: TGTGCCAGCAGCTGGGAATTTCGAAACACCATATATTTT. This sequence encodes CASSWEFRNTIYF. Supplemented by reference TRBV7-8 and TRBJ1-3, the full variable domain reads GAGVSQSPRYKVAKRGQDVALRCDPISGHVSLFWYQQALGQGPEFLTYFQNEAQLDKSGLPSDRFFAERPEGSVSTLKIQRTQQEDSAVYLCASSWEFRNTIYFGEGSWLTVV.

This clone has more than one count but fewer than ten. The genes are TRBV2 and TRBJ1-5; D might be TRBD1 (6 bases). Trimming removed 7 bases at V and 4 bases at J, with 11 bases between. Germline V lookup: CDR1 SNHLY, CDR2 FYNNEI. CDR3 size: 13 residues. In DNA form, the CDR3 reads TGTGCCAGCACCCGGGACATTAATCAGCCCCAGCATTTT. Translated, it gives CASTRDINQPQHF.

The J gene is TRBJ1-4, the V gene TRBV5-4, with unresolved D. The V end lost 9 bases, the J end lost 6 bases, and 12 bases lay between the germline ends. Looked up from germline, CDR1 is SGHNT and CDR2 is YYREEE (reference sequence). CDR3 length: 12 amino acids. DNA for the CDR3: TGTGCCACCGGTCAGGTAGATGAAAAACTGTTTTTT. Protein product: CATGQVDEKLFF.

The chain recombines TRBV6-6 with TRBJ2-1, with D possibly matching TRBD1 (6 bases). Between the trimmed V and J ends, which lost 3 bases and 4 bases, there was a span of 16 bases. Germline lookup yields CDR1 MNHNY and CDR2 SVGAGI (reference sequence). The CDR3 covers 16 residues. The DNA of the CDR3 is TGTGCCAGCAGTTATTCCAGGGGTTTAGGGTACAATGAGCAGTTCTTC. Protein: CASSYSRGLGYNEQFF.

This CDR3 is CASSVAGPGGETQYF. DNA for the CDR3: TGTGCCAGCAGCGTAGCGGGGCCTGGGGGAGAGACCCAGTACTTC. The chain recombines TRBV9 with TRBJ2-5, with D perhaps given as TRBD1 or TRBD2 (5 bases each). V was shortened by 0 bases and J by 4 bases, with 13 bases between the two germline ends. This CDR3 region has 15 residues. The germline gives CDR1 SGDLS, CDR2 YYNGEE.

This chain connects TRBV5-4 to TRBJ1-6; 11 nucleotides line up with TRBD1. Losses at the gene ends were 4 bases for V and 8 bases for J; bases not matched to a gene: 8. The CDR3 has 16 amino acids. Germline CDR1 SGHNT, CDR2 YYREEE (reference sequence). The CDR3 nucleotides read TGTGCCAGCAGCCCTGGGACAGGGGGTTCTTATTCACCCCTCCACTTT. Its translation is CASSPGTGGSYSPLHF.

The gene calls are TRBV10-3 and TRBJ1-1; D gene unclear. Germline V gene lookup returns CDR1 ENHRY and CDR2 SYGVKD. The CDR3 is made up of 15 amino acids. Trimming took off 6 bases at V and 1 base at J, with 15 bases between the two ends. The CDR3 region has the DNA TGTGCCATCAGGCCCGAGGCCATTCCGAACACTGAAGCTTTCTTT. Residues: CAIRPEAIPNTEAFF.

This chain uses TRBV19 with TRBJ1-1, with D uncertain. Trimming left V 5 bases short and J 1 base short, with 8 bases between. Germline loops: CDR1 LNHDA, CDR2 SQIVND (reference sequence). The CDR3 loop spans 13 amino acids. The CDR3 protein is CASSLQANTEAFF. In DNA, the CDR3 is TGTGCCAGTAGTCTCCAGGCGAACACTGAAGCTTTCTTT.

This clone was counted once. CDR3 region: CASSPRVGVRKTEAFF. In DNA, the CDR3 is TGTGCCAGCTCACCACGGGTAGGGGTCCGAAAAACTGAAGCTTTCTTT. The chain joins TRBV18 to TRBJ1-1; D possibly corresponds to TRBD1 (5 bases). Germline V CDR1 and CDR2: KGHSH, LQKENI. The CDR3 loop spans 16 amino acids. The ends were cut back, 1 base at V and 5 bases at J, with 17 bases in the middle. Supplemented by reference TRBV18 and TRBJ1-1, the full variable domain reads NAGVMQNPRHLVRRRGQEARLRCSPMKGHSHVYWYRQLPEEGLKFMVYLQKENIIDESGMPKERFSAEFPKEGPSILRIQQVVRGDSAAYFCASSPRVGVRKTEAFFGQGTRLTVV.

This clone has more than one count but fewer than ten. The V gene is TRBV27, the J gene TRBJ2-4; TRBD1 aligns across 12 bases. This CDR3 is 14 amino acids long. V lost 5 bases and J lost 8; bases outside the gene matches: 4. CDR1 MNHEY and CDR2 SMNVEV come from the germline V gene (reference sequence). This CDR3 reads CASSVGQGAYIQYF. The CDR3 DNA reads TGTGCCAGCAGTGTGGGACAGGGGGCGTACATTCAGTACTTC.

The chain uses TRBV7-2 and TRBJ2-1; 9 bases fit TRBD2. CDR1 and CDR2 from the germline V gene are SGHTA and FQGNSA. The CDR3 is 18 amino acids. V lost 2 bases to trimming and J lost 0 bases; unmatched junction nucleotides: 8. CDR3 sequence: CASSLTGAGGSSYNEQFF. The CDR3 DNA reads TGTGCCAGCAGCTTAACGGGAGCGGGGGGCAGCTCCTACAATGAGCAGTTCTTC.

The chain carries TRBV28 and TRBJ1-5, with D possibly matching TRBD1 (5 bases). Germline loops: CDR1 MDHEN, CDR2 SYDVKM. Trimming removed 10 bases at V and 3 bases at J, with 10 bases between. The CDR3 has 12 residues. CDR3 DNA: TGTGCCACGGGGGAGAACAATCAGCCCCAGCATTTT. It yields the protein CATGENNQPQHF.

To note about this clone: One end of the junction does not line up with germline, which may come from a read error. This chain joins TRBV11-1 and TRBJ2-1; TRBD2 matches at 10 bases. The CDR3 covers 14 residues. CDR1 is SGHAT and CDR2 is FQDESV in the germline V gene (reference sequence). The CDR3 sequence is CASSLETLAGDKVF. In nucleotides, the CDR3 is TGTGCCAGCAGCTTAGAGACCCTAGCGGGAGATAAGGTCTTC.

The chain carries TRBV19 and TRBJ2-5, with 14 bases aligning to TRBD2. V shed 5 bases, J shed 5 bases, and the junction held 4 bases outside the gene matches. This CDR3 is built from 15 residues. Germline values: CDR1 LNHDA, CDR2 SQIVND (reference sequence). As DNA, the CDR3 is TGTGCCAGTAGTCTCGGACTAGCGGGAGGCGAGACCCAGTACTTC. This gives the protein CASSLGLAGGETQYF.

V usage is TRBV5-4 and J usage is TRBJ2-7; 7 bases fit TRBD1. Germline CDR1 and CDR2: SGHNT and YYREEE (reference sequence). The CDR3 has 13 amino acids. V was clipped by 4 bases and J by 5 bases; unmatched bases: 6. CDR3 DNA: TGTGCCAGCAGCGGGGACAGAGCCCACGAGCAGTACTTC. Translated: CASSGDRAHEQYF.